One sample yielded the 29 T cell receptor beta chains listed below, sequenced in a study of blood T cell repertoires in COVID-19. Clones were read by immunoSEQ multiplex PCR, and TCRdb kept only the in-frame ones, dropping some. This sample has about 48,000 clones, with 80% to 90% found just once. Sequencing input: peripheral blood. Receptor source: a woman older than 75 with COVID-19, enrolled during active disease.

V usage is TRBV10-3 and J usage is TRBJ1-1, with D possibly TRBD1 on 5 matching bases. Trimming left V 2 bases short and J 1 base short, with 11 bases between. Germline lookup yields CDR1 ENHRY and CDR2 SYGVKD. CDR3 length equals 15 residues. CDR3 nucleotide sequence: TGTGCCATCAGTGAGCCGACCGGACAGAACACTGAAGCTTTCTTT. Its translation is CAISEPTGQNTEAFF.

This clone occurred a few times. This chain connects TRBV5-1 to TRBJ1-4; D gene uncertain. CDR1 and CDR2 from the germline V gene are SGHRS and YFSETQ. With 3 bases removed from V and 4 bases from J, the gap between germline ends came to 13 bases. The CDR3 sequence is 15 residues long. CDR3 residues: CASSSAARRNEKLFF. As DNA, the CDR3 is TGCGCCAGCAGCTCGGCAGCGCGGCGTAATGAAAAACTGTTTTTT.

This clone was recorded once. The chain combines TRBV2 with TRBJ1-6; no clear D. Germline V gives CDR1 SNHLY, CDR2 FYNNEI. This CDR3 spans 15 amino acids. Trimming stripped 2 bases from V and 6 bases from J, with 11 bases between. The CDR3 region has the DNA TGTGCCAGCAGTGAAAATGAGGGAGGTAATTCACCCCTCCACTTT. Translation gives CASSENEGGNSPLHF.

This chain links TRBV19 with TRBJ1-1; TRBD1 matches 11 bases. The ends lost 3 bases at V and 4 bases at J; junction bases unmatched: 7. CDR3 size: 16 residues. CDR1 and CDR2 (germline): LNHDA, SQIVND (reference sequence). CDR3 in DNA: TGTGCCAGTAGTATGAGGACAGGGGGCGAAGGCACTGAAGCTTTCTTT. It specifies CASSMRTGGEGTEAFF.

There are a few counts of this clone. The chain is built from TRBV19 and TRBJ1-2; 8 bases align to TRBD1. CDR1 and CDR2 (germline): LNHDA, SQIVND (reference sequence). The CDR3 totals 14 residues. V lost 10 bases to trimming and J lost 0 bases; unmatched junction nucleotides: 7. CDR3 nucleotide sequence: TGTGCCACCGCCAGGACAGGGACTAACTATGGCTACACCTTC. Translating gives CATARTGTNYGYTF.

This chain joins TRBV7-2 and TRBJ2-3; D might be TRBD2 (6 bases). Germline CDR1 and CDR2: SGHTA and FQGNSA. Trimming took 1 base from V and 3 from J, leaving 17 bases between them. This CDR3 has 17 amino acids. CDR3 protein: CASSLVGSAGITDTQYF. DNA of the CDR3: TGTGCCAGCAGCTTAGTAGGGTCGGCGGGGATAACAGATACGCAGTATTTT.

The chain carries TRBV5-1 and TRBJ1-3; 7 nucleotides match TRBD1. The J segment lost 0 bases and the V segment lost 0 bases, leaving 6 bases of the junction unmatched. The germline CDR1 and CDR2 sequences are SGHRS and YFSETQ. The CDR3 consists of 17 residues. The CDR3 here is CASSLGQGAHSGNTIYF. For the CDR3, the DNA is TGCGCCAGCAGCTTGGGACAGGGCGCCCACTCTGGAAACACCATATATTTT.

V gene TRBV7-8 combines with J gene TRBJ2-1; TRBD2 aligns across 13 bases. Trimming at V came to 4 bases and at J to 3 bases, leaving 6 bases not matched to a gene. Germline V gene lookup returns CDR1 SGHVS and CDR2 FQNEAQ. There are 17 residues in the CDR3. The CDR3 spells CASSSPGLAGLYNEQFF. The CDR3 bases are TGTGCCAGCAGCTCCCCGGGACTAGCGGGACTCTACAATGAGCAGTTCTTC.

This chain connects TRBV6-2 or TRBV6-3 to TRBJ1-4; no firm D call. The CDR3 is 15 amino acids. V shed 2 bases and J shed 0 bases, with 7 bases lying between them. The V gene's germline CDR1 is MNHEY and CDR2 SVGEGT. The CDR3 loop reads CASSYGATTNEKLFF. CDR3 in DNA: TGTGCCAGCAGTTACGGAGCTACAACTAATGAAAAACTGTTTTTT.

The chain couples TRBV9 to TRBJ1-1; 9 bases agree with TRBD1. With V trimmed by 0 bases and J by 1 base, 4 bases remained unmatched. This CDR3 region has 16 residues. Germline V gives CDR1 SGDLS, CDR2 YYNGEE. CDR3 in amino acids: CASSVGDRVRNTEAFF. The CDR3 nucleotides are TGTGCCAGCAGCGTAGGGGACAGGGTGCGGAACACTGAAGCTTTCTTT. Full variable domain (outside the CDR3, taken from reference TRBV9 and TRBJ1-1): DSGVTQTPKHLITATGQRVTLRCSPRSGDLSVYWYQQSLDQGLQFLIQYYNGEERAKGNILERFSAQQFPDLHSELNLSSLELGDSALYFCASSVGDRVRNTEAFFGQGTRLTVV.

The rearrangement links TRBV12-5 to TRBJ2-1, with D possibly matching TRBD2 (5 bases). Germline-derived CDR1 and CDR2 are LGHNT and FRNRAP. This CDR3 is built from 13 residues. V lost 6 bases to trimming and J lost 7 bases, with 13 bases between them. The CDR3 DNA follows: TGTGCTAGTGGAACTTCCGGGGTGAATGAGCAGTTCTTC. It specifies CASGTSGVNEQFF.

This clone appeared a single time. V and J are TRBV28 and TRBJ1-2, with D perhaps matching TRBD1 (5 bases). The germline V gene has CDR1 MDHEN and CDR2 SYDVKM. The V gene lost 5 bases and the J gene lost 4 bases, with 14 bases spanning the gap. CDR3 length: 14 residues. CDR3 residues: CASSLGGGAYGYTF. In DNA, the CDR3 is TGTGCCAGCAGTCTCGGGGGAGGCGCCTATGGCTACACCTTC.

This sequence joins TRBV7-2 and TRBJ2-4, with 8 bases that match TRBD1. Germline V gene lookup returns CDR1 SGHTA and CDR2 FQGNSA. The CDR3 totals 16 residues. V trimming: 1 base; J trimming: 8 bases; junction bases outside the gene matches: 10. CDR3 protein: CASSLGGARGQDIQYF. The CDR3 bases are TGTGCCAGCAGCTTAGGCGGGGCCAGGGGGCAGGACATTCAGTACTTC.

In this sample, this clone turned up once. The V and J genes are TRBV5-8 and TRBJ1-5; unclear D gene. CDR3 length: 15 residues. Trimming left V 1 base short and J 4 bases short, with 12 bases between. Germline-derived CDR1 and CDR2 are SGHTS and YDEGEE. CDR3 nucleotide sequence: TGTGCCAGCAGCTTGTTTGTCCGTACTAATCAGCCCCAGCATTTT. It codes for CASSLFVRTNQPQHF.

In this sample, this clone turned up once. The chain uses TRBV9 and TRBJ1-1; D remains unclear. In germline, CDR1 is SGDLS, CDR2 YYNGEE. The V end was cut by 4 bases, the J end by 2 bases, with 15 bases between. CDR3 size: 15 residues. The CDR3 DNA is TGTGCCAGCAGCCCATTTAAGAGCCTTAACACTGAAGCTTTCTTT. Translated: CASSPFKSLNTEAFF.

A few counts support this clone. The chain has TRBV6-5 and TRBJ1-1, with TRBD1 matching 8 bases. V dropped 0 bases and J dropped 8; count of bases not matched to a gene: 8. CDR1 MNHEY and CDR2 SVGAGI come from the germline V gene. CDR3 length: 15 residues. CDR3 in amino acids: CASSYSTGATFEAFF. DNA for the CDR3: TGTGCCAGCAGTTACTCGACAGGGGCCACTTTCGAAGCTTTCTTT.

The chain employs TRBV5-1 and TRBJ2-1; TRBD2 matches 8 bases. The germline CDR1 and CDR2 sequences are SGHRS and YFSETQ. CDR3 length: 14 amino acids. V dropped 2 bases and J dropped 10; count of bases not matched to a gene: 8. CDR3: CASSLRGGSREQFF. The CDR3 nucleotides read TGCGCCAGCAGCTTACGGGGGGGCTCACGAGAGCAGTTCTTC. Full variable domain (missing parts from reference TRBV5-1 and TRBJ2-1): KAGVTQTPRYLIKTRGQQVTLSCSPISGHRSVSWYQQTPGQGLQFLFEYFSETQRNKGNFPGRFSGRQFSNSRSEMNVSTLELGDSALYLCASSLRGGSREQFFGPGTRLTVL.

The gene calls are TRBV5-1 and TRBJ1-2; TRBD1 matches at 11 bases. CDR1 SGHRS and CDR2 YFSETQ come from the germline V gene. V lost 4 bases, J lost 4 bases, and 9 bases stayed unmatched. The length of the CDR3 is 16 residues. CDR3: CASSPWTGGAAYGYTF. The DNA of the CDR3 is TGCGCCAGCAGCCCATGGACAGGGGGCGCCGCCTATGGCTACACCTTC.

The genes are TRBV6-2 or TRBV6-3 and TRBJ2-3, with 9 bases aligning to TRBD2. V trimming: 6 bases; J trimming: 8 bases; junction bases outside the gene matches: 6. Germline V gene sequence: CDR1 MNHEY, CDR2 SVGEGT. The CDR3 is made up of 13 amino acids. CDR3: CASSQRLAATQYF. The DNA of the CDR3 is TGTGCCAGCAGCCAACGACTAGCGGCTACGCAGTATTTT.

This chain connects TRBV30 to TRBJ1-1, with TRBD1 as a possible D gene (6 bases). V lost 2 bases to trimming and J lost 5 bases, with 12 bases between them. Germline V lookup: CDR1 GTSNPN, CDR2 SVGIG (reference sequence). CDR3 length equals 13 residues. As DNA, the CDR3 is TGTGCCTGGAGTAGGCAGGGGCCAACTGAAGCTTTCTTT. Translated: CAWSRQGPTEAFF. The full variable domain, with the rest looked up from reference TRBV30 and TRBJ1-1, is SQTIHQWPATLVQPVGSPLSLECTVEGTSNPNLYWYRQAAGRGLQLLFYSVGIGQISSEVPQNLSASRPQDRQFILSSKKLLLSDSGFYLCAWSRQGPTEAFFGQGTRLTVV.

J is TRBJ1-2 and V is TRBV5-1, with TRBD1 identical over 8 bases. Per germline, CDR1 SGHRS and CDR2 YFSETQ. The V gene end was trimmed by 5 bases and the J gene end by 4 bases; junction bases not matched to a gene: 13. The CDR3 spans 16 residues. The DNA for the CDR3 is TGCGCCAGCAGATCGACCATTTCAGGGGGCGGCTATGGCTACACCTTC. Translation gives CASRSTISGGGYGYTF.

This chain joins TRBV6-4 and TRBJ1-6; TRBD1 agrees at 7 bases. The CDR3 loop spans 15 amino acids. Germline V gives CDR1 MRHNA, CDR2 SNTAGT. J gave up 6 bases and V 0 bases, and 2 bases lay outside the gene matches. The CDR3 sequence: CASSDSGQLNSPLHF. The CDR3 nucleotides are TGTGCCAGCAGTGACTCGGGACAGCTTAATTCACCCCTCCACTTT.

This clone was found a few times. This chain uses TRBV4-2 with TRBJ2-4; D is perhaps TRBD2 (5 bases). Trimming stripped 3 bases from V and 0 bases from J, with 12 bases between. Germline CDR1 is LGHNA and CDR2 is YNFKEQ. The CDR3 runs to 16 residues. This chain's CDR3 is CASSQTRTQAKNIQYF. For the CDR3, the DNA is TGTGCCAGCAGCCAGACGCGGACTCAAGCCAAAAACATTCAGTACTTC.

The chain carries TRBV6-5 and TRBJ1-1, with D possibly TRBD1 on 5 matching bases. The CDR3 totals 15 residues. V was cut by 6 bases and J by 1 base, with 15 bases left in between. Germline loops: CDR1 MNHEY, CDR2 SVGAGI. The CDR3 is CASRASRVGNTEAFF. CDR3 nucleotides: TGTGCCAGCAGAGCCTCCAGGGTAGGGAACACTGAAGCTTTCTTT.

The rearrangement joins TRBV4-1 to TRBJ2-3; 8 nucleotides line up with TRBD1. The junction had 5 bases not matched to a gene; V was cut back by 0 bases and J by 0 bases. The CDR3 consists of 17 residues. The germline CDR1 and CDR2 sequences are MGHRA and YSYEKL. The DNA of the CDR3 is TGCGCCAGCAGCCAAGATGCCCGGACAGGGAGCACAGATACGCAGTATTTT. Amino acid sequence: CASSQDARTGSTDTQYF.

The V gene is TRBV6-6, the J gene TRBJ1-2; D gene ambiguous. Per the germline V gene, CDR1 is MNHNY and CDR2 is SVGAGI (reference sequence). V lost 4 bases and J lost 4, with 7 bases in between. CDR3 length: 12 residues. The CDR3 coding sequence is TGTGCCAGCAGTTTAGAACTCTATGGCTACACCTTC. This sequence encodes CASSLELYGYTF.

The gene calls are TRBV2 and TRBJ1-1, with 8 bases fitting TRBD1. V lost 7 bases to trimming and J lost 8 bases; unmatched junction nucleotides: 15. The V gene's germline CDR1 is SNHLY and CDR2 FYNNEI. CDR3 size: 15 residues. The CDR3 DNA reads as TGTGCCAGCAAAACCGGGACAGGCTCCCCATCCGAAGCTTTCTTT. As protein: CASKTGTGSPSEAFF.

V gene TRBV27 combines with J gene TRBJ2-1; TRBD2 might be the D (5 bases). V lost 4 bases, J lost 0 bases, and 10 bases lay in between. The CDR3 loop spans 15 amino acids. Germline CDR1 MNHEY, CDR2 SMNVEV (reference sequence). CDR3 loop: CASSSLGSSYNEQFF. The CDR3 nucleotides read TGTGCCAGCAGTTCACTAGGGAGCTCCTACAATGAGCAGTTCTTC.

The sample holds one count of this clone. The chain carries TRBV7-2 and TRBJ1-2, with 8 bases aligning to TRBD1. CDR3 size: 14 residues. J lost 5 bases, V lost 3 bases, and 5 bases had no gene match. CDR1 and CDR2 (germline): SGHTA, FQGNSA. The CDR3 DNA reads TGTGCCAGCAGCTTCGGACAGGGCGGATATGGCTACACCTTC. It encodes CASSFGQGGYGYTF.